The 18 T cell receptor beta chains in this list originate from one sample, sequenced in a study of CD8 T cells in Susac syndrome. The RNA, about 0.5 to 1 ug, was put through reverse transcription using random hexamers. One entry per CDR3 protein results from TCRdb running MiXCR on the immunoSEQ multiplex PCR reads. Of 84,000 or so distinct CDR3 sequences in the sample, around 94% were seen once. Sequencing was carried out using CD8+ T cells from PBMCs. The receptors were sampled from a human donor with Susac syndrome.

The V call is TRBV30, the J call TRBJ2-1; possibly TRBD1 or TRBD2 for D (5 bases each). Germline V gives CDR1 GTSNPN, CDR2 SVGIG (reference sequence). V lost 5 bases to trimming and J lost 6 bases, with 11 bases between them. There are 12 residues in the CDR3. CDR3 region: CAWGAGGNEQFF. CDR3 nucleotides: TGTGCCTGGGGGGCAGGAGGCAATGAGCAGTTCTTC.

The chain carries TRBV4-3 and TRBJ2-2; possible D gene TRBD2, 6 bases. Germline CDR1 and CDR2: LGHNA and YSLEER. The CDR3 consists of 16 residues. Trimming took 0 bases from V and 4 from J, leaving 12 bases between them. The CDR3 DNA reads TGCGCCAGCAGCCAAGACGTCCGGGAGCTCACCGGGGAGCTGTTTTTT. Protein sequence: CASSQDVRELTGELFF.

The rearrangement links TRBV11-2 to TRBJ2-1; 9 positions match TRBD2. V gave up 0 bases and J gave up 10 bases; unmatched junction bases: 10. The CDR3 has 16 residues. Per the germline V gene, CDR1 is SGHAT and CDR2 is FQNNGV. The CDR3 here is CASSLDGGSGSREQFF. CDR3 sequence (DNA): TGTGCCAGCAGCTTAGATGGGGGTAGCGGGAGCAGGGAGCAGTTCTTC.

The sample holds one count of this clonotype. The chain is built from TRBV19 and TRBJ2-5, with D maybe TRBD2 (5 bases). The V gene lost 3 bases and the J gene lost 4 bases, with 15 bases spanning the gap. Germline lookup yields CDR1 LNHDA and CDR2 SQIVND (reference sequence). The CDR3 is 15 amino acids. The CDR3 sequence: CASSIIRDHGETQYF. CDR3 DNA: TGTGCCAGTAGTATTATTCGGGATCACGGAGAGACCCAGTACTTC.

The chain recombines TRBV20-1 with TRBJ2-1; no firm D call. This CDR3 is built from 13 residues. Germline V lookup: CDR1 DFQATT, CDR2 SNEGSKA (reference sequence). V was clipped by 1 base and J by 8 bases, with 12 bases between them. This CDR3 is CSARAPRRDEQFF. In DNA form, the CDR3 reads TGCAGTGCTAGAGCCCCTAGACGCGATGAGCAGTTCTTC.

This chain joins TRBV3-1 and TRBJ1-1, with D possibly matching TRBD1 (5 bases). CDR1 is LGHDT, CDR2 YNNKEL, per germline (reference sequence). The ends were cut back, 0 bases at V and 1 base at J, with 6 bases in the middle. CDR3 size: 14 residues. For the CDR3, the DNA is TGTGCCAGCAGCCAAGACGGGGCGAACACTGAAGCTTTCTTT. Its translation is CASSQDGANTEAFF.

This chain links TRBV27 with TRBJ2-3; 7 nucleotides align to TRBD2. The CDR3 consists of 14 residues. J lost 1 base, V lost 6 bases, and 4 bases had no gene match. Germline loops: CDR1 MNHEY, CDR2 SMNVEV (reference sequence). The chain's CDR3 is CASRRDYGTDTQYF. CDR3 DNA sequence: TGTGCCAGCAGACGGGACTACGGCACAGATACGCAGTATTTT.

The chain recombines TRBV12-3 or TRBV12-4 with TRBJ2-7; 7 positions match TRBD1. The junction had 12 bases not matched to a gene; V was cut back by 6 bases and J by 4 bases. The CDR3 contains 15 residues. In DNA, the CDR3 is TGTGCCAGCAGCAAACAGGGGACGGAGCTATACGAGCAGTACTTC. Amino acids: CASSKQGTELYEQYF.

V and J are TRBV12-3 or TRBV12-4 and TRBJ1-1, with unresolved D. This CDR3 comprises 15 residues. Trimming stripped 6 bases from V and 2 bases from J, with 16 bases between. CDR3: CASRNDKESNTEAFF. CDR3 DNA sequence: TGTGCCAGCAGGAATGACAAAGAGAGTAACACTGAAGCTTTCTTT.

The V and J genes are TRBV5-4 and TRBJ2-4; D is tentatively TRBD1 or TRBD2 (5 bases each). CDR1 and CDR2 from the germline V gene are SGHNT and YYREEE (reference sequence). The CDR3 has 15 amino acids. Trimming removed 4 bases from V and 8 bases from J, with 19 bases in between. This chain's CDR3 is CASSARDVTGDIQYF. The CDR3 DNA follows: TGTGCCAGCAGCGCCCGGGACGTCACCGGGGACATTCAGTACTTC. Looking up the rest from reference TRBV5-4 and TRBJ2-4 gives the full variable domain: ETGVTQSPTHLIKTRGQQVTLRCSSQSGHNTVSWYQQALGQGPQFIFQYYREEENGRGNFPPRFSGLQFPNYSSELNVNALELDDSALYLCASSARDVTGDIQYFGAGTRLSVL.

The V call is TRBV5-4, the J call TRBJ2-4; D ambiguous. Trimming stripped 4 bases from V and 8 bases from J, with 25 bases between. Germline CDR1 reads SGHNT; CDR2 reads YYREEE (reference sequence). This CDR3 contains 17 residues. The CDR3 protein is CASSPWVSASQPDIQYF. CDR3 nucleotides: TGTGCCAGCAGCCCGTGGGTGAGCGCGAGTCAGCCGGACATTCAGTACTTC.

The chain joins TRBV5-1 to TRBJ2-7; 8 positions match TRBD1. Germline CDR1 SGHRS, CDR2 YFSETQ. The length of the CDR3 is 14 residues. With V trimmed by 4 bases and J by 3 bases, 6 bases remained unmatched. CDR3 amino acids: CASSQTGDGYEQYF. CDR3 coding DNA: TGCGCCAGCAGCCAGACAGGGGACGGCTACGAGCAGTACTTC.

The J gene is TRBJ1-1, the V gene TRBV4-3; no clear D gene. CDR1 is LGHNA and CDR2 is YSLEER in the germline V gene. This CDR3 region has 16 residues. V lost 0 bases to trimming and J lost 7 bases, with 18 bases between them. CDR3 sequence: CASSQDPGDLRSEAFF. CDR3 nucleotide sequence: TGCGCCAGCAGCCAAGACCCGGGAGACCTCAGGAGTGAAGCTTTCTTT.

V is TRBV7-8 and J is TRBJ1-4, with D possibly being TRBD1 (6 bases). The germline CDR1 and CDR2 sequences are SGHVS and FQNEAQ. The length of the CDR3 is 15 residues. The ends were cut back, 5 bases at V and 7 bases at J, with 17 bases in the middle. DNA for the CDR3: TGTGCCAGCAGCATACAACAGGGATTTGGTGAAAAACTGTTTTTT. Its protein is CASSIQQGFGEKLFF.

The chain uses TRBV7-2 and TRBJ1-2, with D unclear. Germline CDR1 reads SGHTA; CDR2 reads FQGNSA. Trimming pared 1 base from V and 4 bases from J, leaving 10 bases between. This CDR3 contains 14 residues. The CDR3 DNA sequence: TGTGCCAGCAGCTTAGGGTGGGCTCTCTATGGCTACACCTTC. It specifies CASSLGWALYGYTF. Filled out from reference TRBV7-2 and TRBJ1-2, the complete variable domain reads GAGVSQSPSNKVTEKGKDVELRCDPISGHTALYWYRQSLGQGLEFLIYFQGNSAPDKSGLPSDRFSAERTGGSVSTLTIQRTQQEDSAVYLCASSLGWALYGYTFGSGTRLTVV.

The genes are TRBV19 and TRBJ1-5, with 7 nucleotides matching TRBD1. Germline V gene sequence: CDR1 LNHDA, CDR2 SQIVND (reference sequence). The CDR3 covers 14 residues. V lost 5 bases and J lost 4; bases outside the gene matches: 5. Here the CDR3 DNA reads TGTGCCAGTAGTCTTTCAGGGGGTAATCAGCCCCAGCATTTT. Translated: CASSLSGGNQPQHF.

V and J are TRBV7-8 and TRBJ2-5, with D unresolved. This CDR3 spans 15 amino acids. Trimming shortened V by 1 base and J by 5 bases, and 14 bases separated the two germline ends. CDR1 and CDR2 from the germline V gene are SGHVS and FQNEAQ. The CDR3 nucleotides are TGTGCCAGCAGCTTAGTGCCCCAAAACGGGGAGACCCAGTACTTC. Translated, it gives CASSLVPQNGETQYF.

V is TRBV6-5 and J is TRBJ2-7; unclear D gene. Germline V gene sequence: CDR1 MNHEY, CDR2 SVGAGI. The V gene lost 5 bases and the J gene lost 2 bases, with 7 bases spanning the gap. The CDR3 extends over 12 amino acids. The CDR3 DNA reads as TGTGCCAGCAGTAGTCCGGCCTACGAGCAGTACTTC. Its protein is CASSSPAYEQYF.